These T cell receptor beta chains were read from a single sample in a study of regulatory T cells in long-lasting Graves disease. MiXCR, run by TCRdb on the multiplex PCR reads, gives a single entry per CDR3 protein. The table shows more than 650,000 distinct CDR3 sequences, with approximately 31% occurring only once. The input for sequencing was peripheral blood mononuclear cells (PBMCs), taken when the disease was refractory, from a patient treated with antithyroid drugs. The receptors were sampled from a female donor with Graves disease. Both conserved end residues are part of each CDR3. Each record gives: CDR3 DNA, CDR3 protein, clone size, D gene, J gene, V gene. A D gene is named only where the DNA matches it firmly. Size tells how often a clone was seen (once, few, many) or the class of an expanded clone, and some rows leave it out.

CDR3nt: TGTGCCAGCCGCAACACCAACACCGGGGAGCTGTTTTTT; CDR3aa: CASRNTNTGELFF; abundance: few; d_gene: NA; j_gene: TRBJ2-2; v_gene: TRBV28
CDR3nt: TGTGCCAGCAGTTTCTTGGCTTCCTACAATGAGCAGTTCTTC; CDR3aa: CASSFLASYNEQFF; abundance: NA; d_gene: NA; j_gene: TRBJ2-1; v_gene: TRBV28
CDR3nt: TGTGCCAGCAGCATAATTGGGACAGGGGGTTTCTACGAGCAGTACTTC; CDR3aa: CASSIIGTGGFYEQYF; abundance: NA; d_gene: TRBD1; j_gene: TRBJ2-7; v_gene: TRBV13
CDR3nt: TGTGCCAGCAGTCTCCGGGGGCGACAGGGGAGAAACTATGGCTACACCTTC; CDR3aa: CASSLRGRQGRNYGYTF; abundance: many; d_gene: TRBD1; j_gene: TRBJ1-2; v_gene: TRBV6-1
CDR3nt: TGCAGCGTTGTTAGGGCAGGGGGGTTCTACACCTTC; CDR3aa: CSVVRAGGFYTF; abundance: NA; d_gene: TRBD1; j_gene: TRBJ1-2; v_gene: TRBV29-1
CDR3nt: TGTGCCAGCAGCCCAGAGGTGCAGGCCGGGGAGCTGTTTTTT; CDR3aa: CASSPEVQAGELFF; abundance: NA; d_gene: NA; j_gene: TRBJ2-2; v_gene: TRBV3-1
CDR3nt: TGTGCCAGCAGCTTGAACAGGGGGCTAGGGACTGAAGCTTTCTTT; CDR3aa: CASSLNRGLGTEAFF; abundance: NA; d_gene: TRBD1; j_gene: TRBJ1-1; v_gene: TRBV5-1
CDR3nt: TGTGCCAGCAGTTCGAACAGGGCCCTAATAGGAAACACCATATATTTT; CDR3aa: CASSSNRALIGNTIYF; abundance: NA; d_gene: NA; j_gene: TRBJ1-3; v_gene: TRBV2
CDR3nt: TGTGCCAGCAGCTTCCTGAACACTGAAGCTTTCTTT; CDR3aa: CASSFLNTEAFF; abundance: many; d_gene: NA; j_gene: TRBJ1-1; v_gene: TRBV12-3/TRBV12-4
CDR3nt: TGTGCCAGCAGTTCCGGTGGAGGGGCTTTCTTT; CDR3aa: CASSSGGGAFF; abundance: NA; d_gene: NA; j_gene: TRBJ1-1; v_gene: TRBV27
CDR3nt: TGTGCCAGCAGTTTGGCGCCCGTCGGCTATGGCTACACCTTC; CDR3aa: CASSLAPVGYGYTF; abundance: many; d_gene: NA; j_gene: TRBJ1-2; v_gene: TRBV12-3/TRBV12-4
CDR3nt: TGTGCCAGCAGCCAAGACCCGACAGCCCTTCACGAGCAGTACTTC; CDR3aa: CASSQDPTALHEQYF; abundance: NA; d_gene: NA; j_gene: TRBJ2-7; v_gene: TRBV14
CDR3nt: TGTGCCAGCAGCCAAGATCGGCAGTGGGTGAACACTGAAGCTTTCTTT; CDR3aa: CASSQDRQWVNTEAFF; abundance: once; d_gene: NA; j_gene: TRBJ1-1; v_gene: TRBV3-1
CDR3nt: TGTGCCAGCAGTTACGCTGGGGGAGGGTCCGACGAGCAGTACTTC; CDR3aa: CASSYAGGGSDEQYF; abundance: NA; d_gene: TRBD2; j_gene: TRBJ2-7; v_gene: TRBV6-9
CDR3nt: TGTGCCAGCAGCACCATAGCGGGAGTTGCGGATACGCAGTATTTT; CDR3aa: CASSTIAGVADTQYF; abundance: NA; d_gene: TRBD2; j_gene: TRBJ2-3; v_gene: TRBV9
CDR3nt: TGCGCCAGCAGCTTTGGCAGGACAGGGGCCCTGATGAACTATGGCTACACCTTC; CDR3aa: CASSFGRTGALMNYGYTF; abundance: few; d_gene: TRBD1; j_gene: TRBJ1-2; v_gene: TRBV5-1
CDR3nt: TGTGCCAGCAGGGGGAGAGAGACCCAGTACTTC; CDR3aa: CASRGRETQYF; abundance: many; d_gene: NA; j_gene: TRBJ2-5; v_gene: TRBV6-1
CDR3nt: TGCGCCAGCAGCACGGGAGGGAGCGATGTCTCGGAGACCCAGTACTTC; CDR3aa: CASSTGGSDVSETQYF; abundance: NA; d_gene: TRBD2; j_gene: TRBJ2-5; v_gene: TRBV5-1
CDR3nt: TGTGCCAGCAGGGGGACAGGGGGCGACTATGGCTACACCTTC; CDR3aa: CASRGTGGDYGYTF; abundance: many; d_gene: TRBD1; j_gene: TRBJ1-2; v_gene: TRBV2
CDR3nt: TGCAGTGCCCCGGGACAGGGGGTCCACGAGCAGTACTTC; CDR3aa: CSAPGQGVHEQYF; abundance: NA; d_gene: TRBD1; j_gene: TRBJ2-7; v_gene: TRBV20-1
CDR3nt: TGTGCCAGCAGTCCAGGACAGGTCAAATATGGCTACACCTTC; CDR3aa: CASSPGQVKYGYTF; abundance: NA; d_gene: TRBD1; j_gene: TRBJ1-2; v_gene: TRBV27
CDR3nt: TGTGCCAGCAGCGTAAGTATGGAGGGGTCCCCTGAAGCTTTCTTT; CDR3aa: CASSVSMEGSPEAFF; abundance: NA; d_gene: NA; j_gene: TRBJ1-1; v_gene: TRBV9
CDR3nt: TGTGCCTGGAGTGTTCGGTGGCCTTATAATTCACCCCTCCACTTT; CDR3aa: CAWSVRWPYNSPLHF; abundance: NA; d_gene: NA; j_gene: TRBJ1-6; v_gene: TRBV30
CDR3nt: TGTGCCAGCAGCCGAGGACAGCCCGCTGGGCAGTACTTC; CDR3aa: CASSRGQPAGQYF; abundance: many; d_gene: NA; j_gene: TRBJ2-7; v_gene: TRBV12-3/TRBV12-4
CDR3nt: TGCAGCGTTGAAGCTAGCGGGAGTATCGACGAGCAGTACTTC; CDR3aa: CSVEASGSIDEQYF; abundance: NA; d_gene: TRBD2; j_gene: TRBJ2-7; v_gene: TRBV29-1
CDR3nt: TGTGCCAGTAGTGTAGGACAAGTCGTCGGAAAACTGTTTTTT; CDR3aa: CASSVGQVVGKLFF; abundance: many; d_gene: NA; j_gene: TRBJ1-4; v_gene: TRBV19
CDR3nt: TGCGCCAGCAGCTTAGACCCGGGGACGCGGGGGCTGTTTTTT; CDR3aa: CASSLDPGTRGLFF; abundance: many; d_gene: NA; j_gene: TRBJ1-4; v_gene: TRBV5-1
CDR3nt: TGTGCCAGCAGTTACGAAGGGTTCTCCTACAATGAGCAGTTCTTC; CDR3aa: CASSYEGFSYNEQFF; abundance: few; d_gene: NA; j_gene: TRBJ2-1; v_gene: TRBV6-9
CDR3nt: TGTGCCAGCAGTTCGACATCCCTTGGGACTAGCGGGAGGAAAAACATTCAGTACTTC; CDR3aa: CASSSTSLGTSGRKNIQYF; abundance: few; d_gene: TRBD2; j_gene: TRBJ2-4; v_gene: TRBV28
CDR3nt: TGCAGCGGGGGGGCCGAGACCCAGTACTTC; CDR3aa: CSGGAETQYF; abundance: NA; d_gene: NA; j_gene: TRBJ2-5; v_gene: TRBV29-1
CDR3nt: TGCGCCAGCAGCTTAAGAGGACAGGGGGGAGGCGAGCAGTACTTC; CDR3aa: CASSLRGQGGGEQYF; abundance: few; d_gene: TRBD1; j_gene: TRBJ2-7; v_gene: TRBV5-1
CDR3nt: TGCAGTGCTACCCGAGGGACAGCGACGCAAGAGACCCAGTACTTC; CDR3aa: CSATRGTATQETQYF; abundance: NA; d_gene: TRBD1; j_gene: TRBJ2-5; v_gene: TRBV20-1
CDR3nt: TGTGCCATCAGACTGGGACAGGGGAGCGGGGAGACCCAGTACTTC; CDR3aa: CAIRLGQGSGETQYF; abundance: NA; d_gene: TRBD1; j_gene: TRBJ2-5; v_gene: TRBV10-3
CDR3nt: TGTGCCAGCAGTGAAGAATGGGAGGGGACAGCCAAAAACATTCAGTACTTC; CDR3aa: CASSEEWEGTAKNIQYF; abundance: NA; d_gene: TRBD2; j_gene: TRBJ2-4; v_gene: TRBV6-2/TRBV6-3
CDR3nt: TGTGCCACCCGCCCTTCGGGGCAGGTCTATGGCTACACCTTC; CDR3aa: CATRPSGQVYGYTF; abundance: NA; d_gene: NA; j_gene: TRBJ1-2; v_gene: TRBV15
CDR3nt: TGTGCCAGCAGCTGGGCCCGAGCGGCTGAAGCTTTCTTT; CDR3aa: CASSWARAAEAFF; abundance: NA; d_gene: NA; j_gene: TRBJ1-1; v_gene: TRBV27
CDR3nt: TGTGCCAGCAGTTTGGGTGGCGGCTCGGAGTACGGAAGCAATCAGCCCCAGCATTTT; CDR3aa: CASSLGGGSEYGSNQPQHF; abundance: many; d_gene: NA; j_gene: TRBJ1-5; v_gene: TRBV12-3/TRBV12-4
CDR3nt: TGTGCCAGCAGTTTTAATGAAAAACTGTTTTTT; CDR3aa: CASSFNEKLFF; abundance: many; d_gene: NA; j_gene: TRBJ1-4; v_gene: TRBV12-3/TRBV12-4
CDR3nt: TGCAGCGCAATTAGCGGGAGCAGCCACGAGCAGTACTTC; CDR3aa: CSAISGSSHEQYF; abundance: NA; d_gene: TRBD2; j_gene: TRBJ2-7; v_gene: TRBV29-1
CDR3nt: TGTGCCAGCAGCTCGGGACCCAGCTCCTACAATGAGCAGTTCTTC; CDR3aa: CASSSGPSSYNEQFF; abundance: NA; d_gene: NA; j_gene: TRBJ2-1; v_gene: TRBV11-2
CDR3nt: TGTGCCAGCAGCCGAGGGACTAGCGGGATCCACGAGCAGTACTTC; CDR3aa: CASSRGTSGIHEQYF; abundance: NA; d_gene: TRBD2; j_gene: TRBJ2-7; v_gene: TRBV5-4
CDR3nt: TGCAGCGTTGCTACAGGGGTGAACACTGAAGCTTTCTTT; CDR3aa: CSVATGVNTEAFF; abundance: few; d_gene: TRBD1; j_gene: TRBJ1-1; v_gene: TRBV29-1
CDR3nt: TGTGCCAGCAGACATCCGGGACAGGGGATTGCTAACTATGGCTACACCTTC; CDR3aa: CASRHPGQGIANYGYTF; abundance: NA; d_gene: TRBD1; j_gene: TRBJ1-2; v_gene: TRBV6-1
CDR3nt: TGTGCCAGTAACCCCAAGGCAGGGGGATATGGCTACACCTTC; CDR3aa: CASNPKAGGYGYTF; abundance: NA; d_gene: TRBD1; j_gene: TRBJ1-2; v_gene: TRBV19
CDR3nt: TGTGCCAGCAGCCCAAACAGGGTAGTCCCTGAAGCTTTCTTT; CDR3aa: CASSPNRVVPEAFF; abundance: few; d_gene: NA; j_gene: TRBJ1-1; v_gene: TRBV13
CDR3nt: TGTGCCAGTAGTCCCAACCGCAGGGGCGATAACTATGGCTACACCTTC; CDR3aa: CASSPNRRGDNYGYTF; abundance: NA; d_gene: NA; j_gene: TRBJ1-2; v_gene: TRBV19
CDR3nt: TGTGCCAGCAGTTTGTTTGGACAACTGAACACTGAAGCTTTCTTT; CDR3aa: CASSLFGQLNTEAFF; abundance: many; d_gene: NA; j_gene: TRBJ1-1; v_gene: TRBV28
CDR3nt: TGTGCCACTAGTCACACCCTCTCGGGTGGCTACACCTTC; CDR3aa: CATSHTLSGGYTF; abundance: NA; d_gene: NA; j_gene: TRBJ1-2; v_gene: TRBV24-1
CDR3nt: TGCGCCAGCAGCTTGGGTAGCGGGAGCCCCACAGATACGCAGTATTTT; CDR3aa: CASSLGSGSPTDTQYF; abundance: NA; d_gene: TRBD2; j_gene: TRBJ2-3; v_gene: TRBV5-1
CDR3nt: TGTGCCAGCAGTTACTCAGGGAGGGGCCTAAAACAGCCCCAGCATTTT; CDR3aa: CASSYSGRGLKQPQHF; abundance: many; d_gene: NA; j_gene: TRBJ1-5; v_gene: TRBV6-5
CDR3nt: TGTGCCAGCAGGGAGGAAGGGCGGGCCGGGGAGCTGTTTTTT; CDR3aa: CASREEGRAGELFF; abundance: NA; d_gene: NA; j_gene: TRBJ2-2; v_gene: TRBV6-1
CDR3nt: TGTGCCAGCAGTTCCCCATCCCTACATAAGGACCCACCTCGCCCATACACCTTC; CDR3aa: CASSSPSLHKDPPRPYTF; abundance: NA; d_gene: NA; j_gene: TRBJ1-2; v_gene: TRBV12-3/TRBV12-4
CDR3nt: TGTGCCAGCAGTGGATACAGGGATGGCTACACCTTC; CDR3aa: CASSGYRDGYTF; abundance: NA; d_gene: NA; j_gene: TRBJ1-2; v_gene: TRBV25-1
CDR3nt: TGTGCCAGCAGGGACCTACCCCCGAACACCGGGGGGCTGTTTTTT; CDR3aa: CASRDLPPNTGGLFF; abundance: NA; d_gene: NA; j_gene: TRBJ2-2; v_gene: TRBV11-1